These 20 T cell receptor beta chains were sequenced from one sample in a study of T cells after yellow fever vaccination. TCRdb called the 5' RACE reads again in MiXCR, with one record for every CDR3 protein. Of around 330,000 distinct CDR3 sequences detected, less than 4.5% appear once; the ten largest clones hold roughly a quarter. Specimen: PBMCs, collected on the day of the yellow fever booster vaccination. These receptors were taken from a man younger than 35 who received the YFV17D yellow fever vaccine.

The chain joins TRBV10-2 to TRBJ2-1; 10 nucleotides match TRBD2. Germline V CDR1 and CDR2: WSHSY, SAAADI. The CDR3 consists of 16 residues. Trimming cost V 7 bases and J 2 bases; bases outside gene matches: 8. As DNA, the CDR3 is TGCGCCAGCACCCCGGAGCGGGGGGGCCCCTACAATGAGCAGTTCTTC. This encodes CASTPERGGPYNEQFF.

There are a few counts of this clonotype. DNA for the CDR3: TGTGCCTGGAGTGTACGTAGGGGTGGAGCTTTCTTT. Encoded protein: CAWSVRRGGAFF. V usage is TRBV30 and J usage is TRBJ1-1, with D maybe TRBD1 (5 bases). V lost 0 bases and J 10 bases, leaving 12 bases between the germline ends. The CDR3 runs 12 residues. The germline V gene encodes CDR1 GTSNPN and CDR2 SVGIG (reference sequence). Together with reference TRBV30 and TRBJ1-1, the CDR3 gives the full variable domain: SQTIHQWPATLVQPVGSPLSLECTVEGTSNPNLYWYRQAAGRGLQLLFYSVGIGQISSEVPQNLSASRPQDRQFILSSKKLLLSDSGFYLCAWSVRRGGAFFGQGTRLTVV.

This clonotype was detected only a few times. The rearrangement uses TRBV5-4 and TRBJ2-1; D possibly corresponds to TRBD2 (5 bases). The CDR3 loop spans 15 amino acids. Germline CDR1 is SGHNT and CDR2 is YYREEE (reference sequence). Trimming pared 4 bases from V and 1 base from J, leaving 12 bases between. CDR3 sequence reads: CASSPASRSYNEQFF. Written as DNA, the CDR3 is TGTGCCAGCAGCCCCGCTAGCAGATCCTACAATGAGCAGTTCTTC.

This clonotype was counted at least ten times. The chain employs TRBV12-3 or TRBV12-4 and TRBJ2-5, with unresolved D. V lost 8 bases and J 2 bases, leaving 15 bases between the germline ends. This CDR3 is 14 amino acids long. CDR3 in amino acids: CASGKGMIQETQYF. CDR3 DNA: TGTGCCAGCGGCAAGGGAATGATTCAAGAGACCCAGTACTTC.

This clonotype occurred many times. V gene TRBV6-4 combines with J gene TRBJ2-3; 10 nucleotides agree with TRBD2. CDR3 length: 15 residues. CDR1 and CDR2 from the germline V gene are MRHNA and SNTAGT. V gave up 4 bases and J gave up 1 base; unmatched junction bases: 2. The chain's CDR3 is CASSATSGGTDTQYF. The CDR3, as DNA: TGTGCCAGCAGTGCAACTAGCGGGGGCACAGATACGCAGTATTTT.

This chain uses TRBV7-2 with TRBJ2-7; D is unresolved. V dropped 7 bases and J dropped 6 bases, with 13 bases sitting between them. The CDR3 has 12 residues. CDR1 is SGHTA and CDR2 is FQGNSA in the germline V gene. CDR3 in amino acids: CASTLRTGEQYF. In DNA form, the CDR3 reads TGTGCCAGCACCCTCAGGACCGGCGAGCAGTACTTC.

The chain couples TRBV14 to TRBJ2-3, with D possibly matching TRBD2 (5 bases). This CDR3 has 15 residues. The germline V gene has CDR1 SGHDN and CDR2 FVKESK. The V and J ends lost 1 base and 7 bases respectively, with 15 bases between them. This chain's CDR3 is CASSQVGSGGNTQYF. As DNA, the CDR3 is TGTGCCAGCAGCCAAGTTGGGAGTGGCGGCAATACGCAGTATTTT.

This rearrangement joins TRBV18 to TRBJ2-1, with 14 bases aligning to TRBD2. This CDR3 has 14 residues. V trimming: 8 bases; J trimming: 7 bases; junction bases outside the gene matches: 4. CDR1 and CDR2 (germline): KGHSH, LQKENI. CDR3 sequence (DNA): TGTGCCAGCCTATGGACTAGCGGGGGGAATGAGCAGTTCTTC. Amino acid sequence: CASLWTSGGNEQFF.

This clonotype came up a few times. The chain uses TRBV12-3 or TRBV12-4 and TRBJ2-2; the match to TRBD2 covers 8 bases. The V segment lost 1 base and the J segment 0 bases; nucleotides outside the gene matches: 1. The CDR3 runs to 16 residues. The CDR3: CASSLGSGANTGELFF. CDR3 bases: TGTGCCAGCAGTTTAGGTAGCGGGGCGAACACCGGGGAGCTGTTTTTT.

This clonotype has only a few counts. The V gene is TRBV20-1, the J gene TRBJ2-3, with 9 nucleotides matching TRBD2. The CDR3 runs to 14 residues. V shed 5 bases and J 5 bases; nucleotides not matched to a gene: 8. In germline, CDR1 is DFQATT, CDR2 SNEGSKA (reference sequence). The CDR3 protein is CSAPSGGLGDTQYF. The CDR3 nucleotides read TGCAGTGCTCCAAGCGGGGGGCTGGGAGATACGCAGTATTTT.

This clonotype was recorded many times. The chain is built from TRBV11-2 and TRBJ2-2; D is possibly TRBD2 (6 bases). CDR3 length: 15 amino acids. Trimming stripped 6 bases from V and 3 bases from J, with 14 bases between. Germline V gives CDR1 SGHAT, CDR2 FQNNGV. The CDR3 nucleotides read TGTGCCAGCAGAAGTATAGGAGGGTACACCGGGGAGCTGTTTTTT. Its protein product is CASRSIGGYTGELFF.

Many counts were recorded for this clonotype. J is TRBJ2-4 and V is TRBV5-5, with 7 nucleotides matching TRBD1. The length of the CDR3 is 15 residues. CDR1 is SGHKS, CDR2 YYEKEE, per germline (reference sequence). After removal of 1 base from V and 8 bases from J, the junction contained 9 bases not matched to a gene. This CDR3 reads CASSLFDRENDIQYF. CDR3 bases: TGTGCCAGCAGCTTGTTCGACAGGGAAAATGACATTCAGTACTTC.

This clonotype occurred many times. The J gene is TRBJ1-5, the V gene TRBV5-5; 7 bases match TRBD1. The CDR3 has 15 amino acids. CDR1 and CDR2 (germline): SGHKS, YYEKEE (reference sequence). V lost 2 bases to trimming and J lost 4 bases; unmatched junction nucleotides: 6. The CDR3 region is CASSLAPRGNQPQHF. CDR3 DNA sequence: TGTGCCAGCAGCTTAGCCCCCAGGGGGAATCAGCCCCAGCATTTT.

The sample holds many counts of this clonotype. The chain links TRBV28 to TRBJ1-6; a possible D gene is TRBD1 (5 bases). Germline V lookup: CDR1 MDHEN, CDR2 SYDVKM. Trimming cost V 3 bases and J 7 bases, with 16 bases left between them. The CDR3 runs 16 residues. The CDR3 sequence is CASSFLGGGENSPLHF. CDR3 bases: TGTGCCAGCAGTTTTCTCGGGGGAGGTGAGAATTCACCCCTCCACTTT. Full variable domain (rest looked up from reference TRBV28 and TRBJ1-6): DVKVTQSSRYLVKRTGEKVFLECVQDMDHENMFWYRQDPGLGLRLIYFSYDVKMKEKGDIPEGYSVSREKKERFSLILESASTNQTSMYLCASSFLGGGENSPLHFGNGTRLTVT.

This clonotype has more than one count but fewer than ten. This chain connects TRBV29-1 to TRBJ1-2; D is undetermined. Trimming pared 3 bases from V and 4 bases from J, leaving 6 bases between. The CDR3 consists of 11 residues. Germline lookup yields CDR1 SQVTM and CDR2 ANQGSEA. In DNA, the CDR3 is TGCAGCGTTGAGTATATCTATGGCTACACCTTC. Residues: CSVEYIYGYTF.

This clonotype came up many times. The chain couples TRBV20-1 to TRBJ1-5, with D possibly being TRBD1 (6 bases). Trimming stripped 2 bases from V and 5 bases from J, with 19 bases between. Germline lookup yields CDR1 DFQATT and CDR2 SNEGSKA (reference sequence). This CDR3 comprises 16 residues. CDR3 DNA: TGCAGTGCTAGATCCAGGGGCAGGGACTGGGATCAGCCCCAGCATTTT. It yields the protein CSARSRGRDWDQPQHF.

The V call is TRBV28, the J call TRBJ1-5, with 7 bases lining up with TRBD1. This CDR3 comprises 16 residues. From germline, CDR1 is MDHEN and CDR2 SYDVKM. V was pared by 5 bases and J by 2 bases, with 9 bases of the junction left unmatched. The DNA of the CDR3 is TGTGCCAGCAGTCTCCTACAGGGGATGGGCAATCAGCCCCAGCATTTT. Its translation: CASSLLQGMGNQPQHF.

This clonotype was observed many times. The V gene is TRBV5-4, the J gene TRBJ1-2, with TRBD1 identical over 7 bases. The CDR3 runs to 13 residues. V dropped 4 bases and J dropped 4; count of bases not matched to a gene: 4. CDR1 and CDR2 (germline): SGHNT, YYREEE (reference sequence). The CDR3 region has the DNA TGTGCCAGCAGCCTGACAGGGCCCTATGGCTACACCTTC. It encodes CASSLTGPYGYTF.

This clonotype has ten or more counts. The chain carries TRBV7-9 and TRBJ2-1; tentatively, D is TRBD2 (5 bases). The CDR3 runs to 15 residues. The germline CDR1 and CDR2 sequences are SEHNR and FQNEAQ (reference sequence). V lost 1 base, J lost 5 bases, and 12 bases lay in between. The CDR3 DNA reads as TGTGCCAGCAGCTTAGTGGCTAGCAACCACAATGAGCAGTTCTTC. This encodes CASSLVASNHNEQFF.

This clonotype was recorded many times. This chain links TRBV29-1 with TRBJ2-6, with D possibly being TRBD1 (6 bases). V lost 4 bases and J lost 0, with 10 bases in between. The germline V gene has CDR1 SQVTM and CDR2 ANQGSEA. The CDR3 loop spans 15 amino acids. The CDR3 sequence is CSVATGSSGANVLTF. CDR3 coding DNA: TGCAGCGTTGCTACAGGGAGCTCTGGGGCCAACGTCCTGACTTTC.